The clone carrying this TCR beta chain was observed once. Germline lookup yields CDR1 SGHTA and CDR2 FQGNSA. V was clipped by 5 bases and J by 4 bases; unmatched bases: 14. The CDR3 spans 17 residues. This record comes from a study of T cell changes during pregnancy in multiple sclerosis. Assay used: immunoSEQ multiplex PCR; TCRdb lists only in-frame clones, some missing. The profile shows some 28,000 clones, around 94% of them singletons. Source: CD4+ T cells from peripheral blood mononuclear cells, taken in the first trimester of pregnancy. The chain carries TRBV7-2 and TRBJ1-3; TRBD1 matches at 7 bases. This receptor was taken from a female donor with multiple sclerosis, enrolled in a pregnancy study. Here the CDR3 reads CASSPRQGWLSGNTIYF. CDR3 DNA: TGTGCCAGCAGCCCACGACAGGGCTGGCTTTCGGGAAACACCATATATTTT.